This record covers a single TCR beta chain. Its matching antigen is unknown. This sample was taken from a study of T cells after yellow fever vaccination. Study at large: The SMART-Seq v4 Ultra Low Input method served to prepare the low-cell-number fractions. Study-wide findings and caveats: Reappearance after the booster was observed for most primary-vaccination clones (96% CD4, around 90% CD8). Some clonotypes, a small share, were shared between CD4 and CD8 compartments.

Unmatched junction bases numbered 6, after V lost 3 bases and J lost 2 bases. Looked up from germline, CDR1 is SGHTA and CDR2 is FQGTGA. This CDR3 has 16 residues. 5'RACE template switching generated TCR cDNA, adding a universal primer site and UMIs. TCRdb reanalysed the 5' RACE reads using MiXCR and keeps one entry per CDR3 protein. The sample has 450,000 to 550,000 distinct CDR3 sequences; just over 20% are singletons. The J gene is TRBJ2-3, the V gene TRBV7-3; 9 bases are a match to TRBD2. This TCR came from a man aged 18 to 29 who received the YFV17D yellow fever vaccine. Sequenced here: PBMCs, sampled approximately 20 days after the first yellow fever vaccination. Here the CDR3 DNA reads TGTGCCAGCAGCTTGTATAGCGGGGGCAACACAGATACGCAGTATTTT. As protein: CASSLYSGGNTDTQYF.